A single sample gave rise to the 5 T cell receptor beta chains below, sequenced in a study of shared clonotypes between healthy human individuals. The assay was immunoSEQ multiplex PCR, and TCRdb's table has in-frame clones only and misses some. Seen here are 2 million to 2.5 million clones, 85% to 95% observed once, and the top ten hold around 0.4%. Sequencing was done on a sample of naive CD4+ T cells from PBMCs. The subset: CD45RA+ positively selected. The receptor source for this set is a young man in good health. Some clones in this sample may be carry-over from other donors' samples.

This clone was found a few times. The V call is TRBV21-1, the J call TRBJ1-1. TRBV21-1 counts as a pseudogene. This CDR3 is built from 14 residues. This CDR3 reads CASSGRTAIIEAFF. In DNA, the CDR3 is TGTGCCAGCAGCGGGAGGACAGCAATCATTGAAGCTTTCTTT.

V gene TRBV6-1 combines with J gene TRBJ2-7, with 7 bases lining up with TRBD2. Germline V CDR1 and CDR2: MNHNS, SASEGT. The CDR3 runs 13 residues. Germline trimming cut 4 bases from V and 4 bases from J; bases unmatched to any gene: 4. This CDR3 reads CASSGLAVYEQYF. In DNA form, the CDR3 reads TGTGCCAGCAGTGGACTAGCTGTATACGAGCAGTACTTC.

This chain links TRBV7-3 with TRBJ2-2; tentative D call: TRBD1 (5 bases). Trimming left V 6 bases short and J 2 bases short, with 16 bases between. The CDR3 extends over 16 amino acids. Germline CDR1 SGHTA, CDR2 FQGTGA. Written as DNA, the CDR3 is TGTGCCAGCAGTTATCATAGGACACAAAACACCGGGGAGCTGTTTTTT. This gives the protein CASSYHRTQNTGELFF.

This clone showed up just once. The V call is TRBV19, the J call TRBJ1-4, with 10 bases identical to TRBD1. The germline V gene has CDR1 LNHDA and CDR2 SQIVND (reference sequence). The junction had 4 bases not matched to a gene; V was cut back by 3 bases and J by 6 bases. The CDR3 extends over 15 amino acids. CDR3 residues: CASSMLGQGDEKLFF. CDR3 in DNA: TGTGCCAGTAGTATGCTCGGACAGGGGGATGAAAAACTGTTTTTT.

Of note for this clone: Other DNA sequences in this sample translate to the same CDR3. V usage is TRBV9 and J usage is TRBJ2-5; the D gene is possibly TRBD2 (6 bases). V was shortened by 0 bases and J by 4 bases, with 13 bases between the two germline ends. Germline values: CDR1 SGDLS, CDR2 YYNGEE. The CDR3 spans 15 residues. CDR3 in amino acids: CASSVVGGLGETQYF. CDR3 DNA sequence: TGTGCCAGCAGCGTAGTGGGGGGATTGGGAGAGACCCAGTACTTC.